The next 21 T cell receptor beta chains were all read from a single sample in a study of human T cells and chemical hapten exposure. TCRdb re-derived calls from the RACE reads in MiXCR, one entry per CDR3 protein. Here the sample spans tens of thousands of distinct CDR3 sequences, approximately 8.2% being singletons. Noted time point: healthy volunteer bleed at 2 weeks. Unseparated into fractions, whole blood served as the source from which total RNA was extracted. Input material: whole blood. The source is a female donor in good health. Some clones in this sample may be carry-over from other donors' samples.

The chain combines TRBV28 with TRBJ2-7, with D tentatively TRBD1 (6 bases). Trimming left V 5 bases short and J 1 base short, with 18 bases between. Per germline, CDR1 MDHEN and CDR2 SYDVKM. The CDR3 length is 16 residues. The CDR3 loop is CASSPRPGQGSYEQYF. For the CDR3, the DNA is TGTGCCAGCAGTCCACGCCCGGGCCAGGGGTCCTACGAGCAGTACTTC.

V and J are TRBV11-2 and TRBJ1-6; D remains unclear. CDR3 length: 13 amino acids. The germline V and J ends were trimmed by 3 bases and 7 bases, with 7 bases remaining between them. Germline loops: CDR1 SGHAT, CDR2 FQNNGV. The CDR3 is CASSLNPNSPLHF. The DNA of the CDR3 is TGTGCCAGCAGCTTGAACCCAAATTCACCCCTCCACTTT.

This clonotype was picked up a small number of times. CDR3 sequence (DNA): TGTGCCAGCGGGACAGGGGTCGAGAATGAGCAGTTCTTC. It is translated as CASGTGVENEQFF. The genes are TRBV12-3 or TRBV12-4 and TRBJ2-1, with 10 bases aligning to TRBD1. CDR3 length: 13 residues. V was clipped by 8 bases and J by 7 bases; unmatched bases: 5.

This clonotype has ten or more counts. The gene calls are TRBV7-9 and TRBJ2-1, with TRBD1 matching over 11 bases. Germline loops: CDR1 SEHNR, CDR2 FQNEAQ (reference sequence). This CDR3 has 16 residues. With 5 bases clipped from V and 6 bases from J, the junction kept 9 bases outside the gene matches. The CDR3 bases are TGTGCCAGCAGCAGGACTGGACAGGGGGCCCCCAATGAGCAGTTCTTC. Translating it yields CASSRTGQGAPNEQFF.

There are many counts of this clonotype. The rearrangement joins TRBV20-1 to TRBJ2-2; no definite D call. Germline-derived CDR1 and CDR2 are DFQATT and SNEGSKA (reference sequence). This CDR3 is built from 12 residues. V dropped 1 base and J dropped 5 bases, with 5 bases sitting between them. This CDR3 reads CSARGNTGELFF. The CDR3 nucleotides are TGCAGTGCTAGAGGCAATACCGGGGAGCTGTTTTTT.

This clonotype was detected many times. This chain joins TRBV28 and TRBJ2-1, with 14 bases identical to TRBD2. Trimming took 5 bases from V and 9 from J; bases not matched to a gene: 9. This CDR3 spans 16 amino acids. Germline loops: CDR1 MDHEN, CDR2 SYDVKM. CDR3 DNA: TGTGCCAGCAGTCCCGCCGGGACTAGCGGGAGAGGTGAGCAGTTCTTC. Its protein product is CASSPAGTSGRGEQFF.

This clonotype has ten or more counts. The rearrangement joins TRBV7-8 to TRBJ2-7, with TRBD1 matching over 9 bases. After removal of 5 bases from V and 7 bases from J, the junction contained 9 bases not matched to a gene. Germline lookup yields CDR1 SGHVS and CDR2 FQNEAQ. The CDR3 covers 14 residues. CDR3 region: CASSLRDRVREQYF. CDR3 sequence (DNA): TGTGCCAGCAGCCTCCGGGACAGGGTTCGGGAGCAGTACTTC.

This chain links TRBV28 with TRBJ1-2; D call uncertain. This CDR3 contains 12 residues. The V and J ends lost 7 bases and 0 bases respectively, with 6 bases between them. Germline CDR1 and CDR2: MDHEN and SYDVKM. Here the CDR3 DNA reads TGTGCCAGCACCCCAGCTAACTATGGCTACACCTTC. This codes for CASTPANYGYTF.

This clonotype was detected only a few times. The chain is built from TRBV7-9 and TRBJ2-7, with 12 bases identical to TRBD2. The V gene end was trimmed by 4 bases and the J gene end by 2 bases; junction bases not matched to a gene: 0. This CDR3 has 14 amino acids. The germline V gene encodes CDR1 SEHNR and CDR2 FQNEAQ (reference sequence). CDR3 bases: TGTGCCAGCAGCTCTAGCGGGGGGGCCTACGAGCAGTACTTC. It codes for CASSSSGGAYEQYF.

The chain combines TRBV5-1 with TRBJ1-1, with a possible D match to TRBD1 (5 bases). The CDR3 sequence is 14 residues long. Germline CDR1 SGHRS, CDR2 YFSETQ. The V end lost 3 bases, the J end lost 5 bases, and 14 bases lay between the germline ends. The CDR3 sequence: CASSSQGLTTEAFF. DNA of the CDR3: TGCGCCAGCAGCTCCCAGGGTTTAACTACTGAAGCTTTCTTT.

This clonotype was counted a few times. The CDR3 loop reads CASSLAGLGTGELFF. CDR3 sequence (DNA): TGTGCCAGCAGCTTAGCGGGCCTTGGGACCGGGGAGCTGTTTTTT. V gene TRBV11-3 combines with J gene TRBJ2-2; unclear D gene. Trimming took 1 base from V and 5 from J, leaving 11 bases between them. The CDR3 extends over 15 amino acids. Germline CDR1 SGHNT, CDR2 YENEEA.

This sequence joins TRBV29-1 and TRBJ2-1; TRBD2 is a possible D gene (5 bases). The CDR3 is 16 amino acids. V was pared by 0 bases and J by 0 bases, with 12 bases between. The germline gives CDR1 SQVTM, CDR2 ANQGSEA. In DNA form, the CDR3 reads TGCAGCGTTGAAGAGGATAGCGCGAGCTCCTACAATGAGCAGTTCTTC. Its protein product is CSVEEDSASSYNEQFF.

This clonotype has at least ten counts. The chain uses TRBV6-5 and TRBJ1-1; 7 nucleotides align to TRBD1. With 5 bases clipped from V and 9 bases from J, the junction kept 9 bases outside the gene matches. CDR1 is MNHEY and CDR2 is SVGAGI in the germline V gene. CDR3 length equals 13 residues. The CDR3 reads CASSPRDRPKAFF. CDR3 coding DNA: TGTGCCAGCAGTCCCCGGGACAGACCGAAAGCTTTCTTT.

The chain is built from TRBV25-1 and TRBJ1-5; no firm D call. V shed 6 bases and J shed 9 bases, with 15 bases lying between them. The CDR3 is made up of 13 amino acids. Per the germline V gene, CDR1 is MGHDK and CDR2 is SYGVNS. CDR3 DNA sequence: TGTGCCAGCAGCGCGCTAGGAGCTCGGCCCCAGCATTTT. This translates into CASSALGARPQHF.

This clonotype has only a few counts. J is TRBJ1-5 and V is TRBV2, with D perhaps matching TRBD1 (5 bases). The CDR3 loop spans 11 amino acids. Trimming took 6 bases from V and 7 from J, leaving 7 bases between them. CDR1 and CDR2 from the germline V gene are SNHLY and FYNNEI. CDR3 sequence (DNA): TGTGCCAGCAGGGGGGACCAGCCCCAGCATTTT. It is translated as CASRGDQPQHF.

This clonotype was seen a few times. The chain carries TRBV4-2 and TRBJ1-1, with D unresolved. Trimming shortened V by 1 base and J by 5 bases, and 17 bases separated the two germline ends. Germline CDR1 reads LGHNA; CDR2 reads YNFKEQ. The CDR3 sequence is 16 residues long. The CDR3 is CASSQGHSPTWTEAFF. The CDR3 DNA sequence: TGTGCCAGCAGCCAAGGCCACAGCCCGACTTGGACTGAAGCTTTCTTT.

This clonotype was recorded many times. This sequence joins TRBV29-1 and TRBJ2-3; D is ambiguous. Germline CDR1 is SQVTM and CDR2 is ANQGSEA. CDR3 length equals 13 residues. Trimming shortened V by 4 bases and J by 2 bases, and 10 bases separated the two germline ends. CDR3 sequence: CSVVGRLTDTQYF. DNA of the CDR3: TGCAGCGTTGTGGGCCGACTCACAGATACGCAGTATTTT.

This clonotype was observed a handful of times. As DNA, the CDR3 is TGCAGCGCCCCAGCCGGGACAGGGCCCTACAATGAGCAGTTCTTC. As protein: CSAPAGTGPYNEQFF. The rearrangement links TRBV20-1 to TRBJ2-1; TRBD1 aligns across 9 bases. Germline assignment: CDR1 DFQATT and CDR2 SNEGSKA (reference sequence). This CDR3 is built from 15 residues.

The chain joins TRBV5-1 to TRBJ2-3; D is ambiguous. The CDR3 sequence is 14 residues long. Germline V gene data show CDR1 as SGHRS and CDR2 as YFSETQ. The ends were cut back, 3 bases at V and 0 bases at J, with 8 bases in the middle. This chain's CDR3 is CASSWYSSTDTQYF. Here the CDR3 DNA reads TGCGCCAGCAGCTGGTATTCTAGCACAGATACGCAGTATTTT.

This clonotype was seen only a few times. The V gene is TRBV7-9, the J gene TRBJ1-3; 9 nucleotides match TRBD1. CDR1 and CDR2 from the germline V gene are SEHNR and FQNEAQ (reference sequence). CDR3 length equals 16 residues. J was trimmed by 4 bases and V by 4 bases; bases with no gene match: 8. The CDR3 here is CASSSGYRGPGNTIYF. Written as DNA, the CDR3 is TGTGCCAGCAGCTCGGGCTACAGGGGGCCGGGAAACACCATATATTTT.

The J gene is TRBJ2-7, the V gene TRBV12-5; no clear D gene. CDR3 length: 16 residues. CDR1 is LGHNT and CDR2 is FRNRAP in the germline V gene. V lost 2 bases, J lost 4 bases, and 18 bases lay in between. CDR3 residues: CASGLPTLAAGYEQYF. CDR3 coding DNA: TGTGCTAGTGGTTTGCCTACTCTGGCGGCTGGGTACGAGCAGTACTTC.